This TCR beta chain was captured in a study of shared clonotypes between healthy human individuals. To make CD8 memory, CD45RO+ cells were put together with CCR7-negative CD45RA+ TemRA cells. This CDR3 has 18 residues. Per the germline V gene, CDR1 is MGHRA and CDR2 is YSYEKL. With V trimmed by 6 bases and J by 5 bases, 13 bases remained unmatched. Only in-frame clones appear in the TCRdb table, and some are missing; sequencing was by immunoSEQ multiplex PCR. Of 650,000 to 700,000 clones in the sample, about nine tenths were seen once. This TCR derives from a man in his late teens or twenties in good health. Some clones in this sample may be carry-over from other donors' samples. The sample taken for sequencing was memory CD8+ T cells from PBMCs. This sample's subset: CD45RO+ cells pooled with CCR7-negative TemRA cells. The chain employs TRBV4-1 and TRBJ2-1, with TRBD2 matching 13 bases. The CDR3 here is CASRRVEVLAGGDNEQFF. The CDR3 bases are TGCGCCAGCAGACGAGTAGAGGTACTAGCGGGAGGGGACAATGAGCAGTTCTTC.